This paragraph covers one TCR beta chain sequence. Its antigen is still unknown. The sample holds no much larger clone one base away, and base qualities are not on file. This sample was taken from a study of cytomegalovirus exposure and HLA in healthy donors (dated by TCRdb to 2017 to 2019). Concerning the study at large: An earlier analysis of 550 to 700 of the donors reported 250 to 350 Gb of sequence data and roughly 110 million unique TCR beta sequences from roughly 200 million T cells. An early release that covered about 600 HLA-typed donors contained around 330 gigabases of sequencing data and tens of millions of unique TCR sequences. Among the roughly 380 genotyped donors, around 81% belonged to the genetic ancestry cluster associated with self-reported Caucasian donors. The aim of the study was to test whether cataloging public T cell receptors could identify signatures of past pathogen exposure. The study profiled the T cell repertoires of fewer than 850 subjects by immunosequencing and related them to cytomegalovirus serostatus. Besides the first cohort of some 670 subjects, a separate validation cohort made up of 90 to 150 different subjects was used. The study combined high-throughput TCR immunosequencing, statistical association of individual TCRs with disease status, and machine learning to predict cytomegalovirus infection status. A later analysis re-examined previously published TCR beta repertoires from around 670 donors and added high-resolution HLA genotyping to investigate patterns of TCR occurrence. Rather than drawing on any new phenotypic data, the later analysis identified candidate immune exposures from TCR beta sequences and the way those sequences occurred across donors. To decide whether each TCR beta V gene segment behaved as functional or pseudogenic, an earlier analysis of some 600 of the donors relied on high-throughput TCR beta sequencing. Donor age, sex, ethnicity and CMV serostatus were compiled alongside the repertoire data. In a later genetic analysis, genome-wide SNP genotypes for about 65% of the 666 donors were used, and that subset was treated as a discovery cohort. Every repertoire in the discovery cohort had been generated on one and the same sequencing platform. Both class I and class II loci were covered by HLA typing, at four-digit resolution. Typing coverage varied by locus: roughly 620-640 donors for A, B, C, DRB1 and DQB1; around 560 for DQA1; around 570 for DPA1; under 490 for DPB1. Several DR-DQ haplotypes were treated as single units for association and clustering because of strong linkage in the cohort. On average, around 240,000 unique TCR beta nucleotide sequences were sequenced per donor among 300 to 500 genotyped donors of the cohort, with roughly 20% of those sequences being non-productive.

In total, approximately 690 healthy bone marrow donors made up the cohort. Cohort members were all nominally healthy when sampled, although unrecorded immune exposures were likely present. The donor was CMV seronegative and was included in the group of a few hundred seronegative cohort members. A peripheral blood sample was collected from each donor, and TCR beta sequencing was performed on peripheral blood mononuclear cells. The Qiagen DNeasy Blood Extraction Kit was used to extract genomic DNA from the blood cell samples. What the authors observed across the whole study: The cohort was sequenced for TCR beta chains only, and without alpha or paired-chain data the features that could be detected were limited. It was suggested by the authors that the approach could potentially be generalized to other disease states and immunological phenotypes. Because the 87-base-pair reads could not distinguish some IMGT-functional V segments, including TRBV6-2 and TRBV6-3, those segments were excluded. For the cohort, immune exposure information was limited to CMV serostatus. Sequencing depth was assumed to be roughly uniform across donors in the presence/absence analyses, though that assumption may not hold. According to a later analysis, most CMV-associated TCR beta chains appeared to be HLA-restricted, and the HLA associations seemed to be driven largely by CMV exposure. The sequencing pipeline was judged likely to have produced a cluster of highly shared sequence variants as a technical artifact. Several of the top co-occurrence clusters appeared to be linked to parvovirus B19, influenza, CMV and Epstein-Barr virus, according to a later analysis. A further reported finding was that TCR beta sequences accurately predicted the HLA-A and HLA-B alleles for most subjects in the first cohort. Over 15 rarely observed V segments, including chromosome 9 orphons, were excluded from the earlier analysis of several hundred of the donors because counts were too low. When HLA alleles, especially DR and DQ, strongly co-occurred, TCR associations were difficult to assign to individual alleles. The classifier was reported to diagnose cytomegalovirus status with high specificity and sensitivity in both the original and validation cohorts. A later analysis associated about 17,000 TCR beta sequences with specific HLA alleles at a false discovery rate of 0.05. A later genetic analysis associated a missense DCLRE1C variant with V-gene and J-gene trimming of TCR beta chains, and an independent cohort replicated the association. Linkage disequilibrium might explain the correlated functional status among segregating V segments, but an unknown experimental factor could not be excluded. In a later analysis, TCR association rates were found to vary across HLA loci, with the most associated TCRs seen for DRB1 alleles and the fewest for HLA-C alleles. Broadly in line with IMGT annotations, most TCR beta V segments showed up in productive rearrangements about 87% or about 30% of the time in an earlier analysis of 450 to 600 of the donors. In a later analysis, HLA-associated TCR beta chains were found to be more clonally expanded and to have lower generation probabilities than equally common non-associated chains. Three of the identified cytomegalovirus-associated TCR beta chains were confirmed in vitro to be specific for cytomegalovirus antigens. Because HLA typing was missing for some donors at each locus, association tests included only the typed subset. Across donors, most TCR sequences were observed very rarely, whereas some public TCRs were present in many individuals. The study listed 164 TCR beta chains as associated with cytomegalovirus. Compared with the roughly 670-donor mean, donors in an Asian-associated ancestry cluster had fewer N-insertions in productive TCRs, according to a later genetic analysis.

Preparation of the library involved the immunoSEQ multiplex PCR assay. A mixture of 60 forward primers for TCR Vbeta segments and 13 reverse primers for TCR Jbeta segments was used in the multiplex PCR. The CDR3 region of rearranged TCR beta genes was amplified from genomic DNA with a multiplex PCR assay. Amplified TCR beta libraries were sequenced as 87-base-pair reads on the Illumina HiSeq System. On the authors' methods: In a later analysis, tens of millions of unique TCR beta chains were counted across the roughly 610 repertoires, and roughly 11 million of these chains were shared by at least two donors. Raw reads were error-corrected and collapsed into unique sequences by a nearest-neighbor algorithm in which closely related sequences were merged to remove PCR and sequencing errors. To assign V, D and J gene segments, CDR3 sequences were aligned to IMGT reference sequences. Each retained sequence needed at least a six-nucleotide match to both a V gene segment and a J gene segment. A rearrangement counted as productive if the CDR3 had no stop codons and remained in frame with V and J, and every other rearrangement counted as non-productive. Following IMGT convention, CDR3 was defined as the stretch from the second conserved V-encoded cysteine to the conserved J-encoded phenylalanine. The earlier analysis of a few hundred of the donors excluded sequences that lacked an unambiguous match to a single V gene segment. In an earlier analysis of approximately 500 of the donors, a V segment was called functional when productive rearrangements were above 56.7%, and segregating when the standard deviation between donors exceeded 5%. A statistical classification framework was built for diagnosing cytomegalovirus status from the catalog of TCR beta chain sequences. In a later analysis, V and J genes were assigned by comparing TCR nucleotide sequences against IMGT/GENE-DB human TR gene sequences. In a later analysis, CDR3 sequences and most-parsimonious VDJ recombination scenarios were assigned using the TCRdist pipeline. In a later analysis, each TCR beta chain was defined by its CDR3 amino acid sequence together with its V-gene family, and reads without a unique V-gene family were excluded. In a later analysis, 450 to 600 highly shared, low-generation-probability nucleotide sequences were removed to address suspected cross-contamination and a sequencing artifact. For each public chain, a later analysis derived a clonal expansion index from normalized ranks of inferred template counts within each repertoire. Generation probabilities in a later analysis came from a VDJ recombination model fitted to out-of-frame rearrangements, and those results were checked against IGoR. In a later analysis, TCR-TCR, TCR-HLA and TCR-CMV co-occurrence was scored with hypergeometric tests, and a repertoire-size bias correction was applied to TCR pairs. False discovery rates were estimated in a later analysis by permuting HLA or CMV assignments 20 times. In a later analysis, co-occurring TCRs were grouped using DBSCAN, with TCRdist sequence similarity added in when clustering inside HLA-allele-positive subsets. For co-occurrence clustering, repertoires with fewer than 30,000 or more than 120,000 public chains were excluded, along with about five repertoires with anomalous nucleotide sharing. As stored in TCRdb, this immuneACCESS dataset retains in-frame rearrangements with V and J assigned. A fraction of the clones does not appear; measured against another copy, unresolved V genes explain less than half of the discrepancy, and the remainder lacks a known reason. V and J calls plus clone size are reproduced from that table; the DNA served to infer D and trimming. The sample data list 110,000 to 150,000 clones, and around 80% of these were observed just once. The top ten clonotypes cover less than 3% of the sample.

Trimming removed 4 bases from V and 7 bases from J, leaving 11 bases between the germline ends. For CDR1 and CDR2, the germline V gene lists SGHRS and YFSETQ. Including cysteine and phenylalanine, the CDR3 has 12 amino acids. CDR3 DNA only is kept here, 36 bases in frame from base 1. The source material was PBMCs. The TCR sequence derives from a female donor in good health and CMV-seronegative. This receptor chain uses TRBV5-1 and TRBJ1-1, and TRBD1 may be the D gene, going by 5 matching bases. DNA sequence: TGCGCCAGCAGCGCCTGGGGCGGTGAAGCTTTCTTT. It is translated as CASSAWGGEAFF.